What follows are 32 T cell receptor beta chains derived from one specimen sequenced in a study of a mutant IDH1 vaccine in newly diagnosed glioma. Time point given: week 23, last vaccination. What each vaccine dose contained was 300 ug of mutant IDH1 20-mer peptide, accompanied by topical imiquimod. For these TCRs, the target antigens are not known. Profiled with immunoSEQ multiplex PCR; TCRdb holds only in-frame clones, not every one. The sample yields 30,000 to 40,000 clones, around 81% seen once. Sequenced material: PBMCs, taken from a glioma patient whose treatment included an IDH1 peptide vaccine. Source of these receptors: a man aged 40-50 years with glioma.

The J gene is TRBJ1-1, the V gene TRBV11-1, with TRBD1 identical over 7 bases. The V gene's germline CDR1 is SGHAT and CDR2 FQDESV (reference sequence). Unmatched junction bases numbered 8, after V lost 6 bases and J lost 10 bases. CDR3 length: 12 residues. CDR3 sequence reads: CASRPPTGRAFF. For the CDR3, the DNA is TGTGCCAGCAGACCCCCGACAGGGCGAGCTTTCTTT.

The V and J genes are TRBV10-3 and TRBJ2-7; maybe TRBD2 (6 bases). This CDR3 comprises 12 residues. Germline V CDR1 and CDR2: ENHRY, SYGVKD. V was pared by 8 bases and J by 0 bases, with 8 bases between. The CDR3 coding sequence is TGTGCCATCGCGGGGAGCTCCTACGAGCAGTACTTC. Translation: CAIAGSSYEQYF.

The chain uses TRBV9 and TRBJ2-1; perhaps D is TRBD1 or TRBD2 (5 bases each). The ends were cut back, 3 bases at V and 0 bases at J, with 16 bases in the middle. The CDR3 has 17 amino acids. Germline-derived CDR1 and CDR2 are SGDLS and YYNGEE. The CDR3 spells CASSAINTGTSYNEQFF. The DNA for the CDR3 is TGTGCCAGCAGCGCGATTAACACCGGGACCTCCTACAATGAGCAGTTCTTC.

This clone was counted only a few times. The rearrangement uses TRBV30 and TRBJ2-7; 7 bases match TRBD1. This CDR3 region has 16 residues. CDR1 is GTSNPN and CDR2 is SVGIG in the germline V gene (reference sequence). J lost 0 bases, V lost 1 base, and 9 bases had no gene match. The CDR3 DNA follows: TGTGCCTGGAGTGGAGTTCTGGGACAGCTCTCCTACGAGCAGTACTTC. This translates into CAWSGVLGQLSYEQYF.

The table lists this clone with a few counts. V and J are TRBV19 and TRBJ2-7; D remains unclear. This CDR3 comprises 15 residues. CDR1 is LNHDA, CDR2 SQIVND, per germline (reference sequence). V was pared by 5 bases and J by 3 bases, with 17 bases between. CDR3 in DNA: TGTGCCAGTAGTCCCCGGGCCCACCTACACTACGAGCAGTACTTC. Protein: CASSPRAHLHYEQYF.

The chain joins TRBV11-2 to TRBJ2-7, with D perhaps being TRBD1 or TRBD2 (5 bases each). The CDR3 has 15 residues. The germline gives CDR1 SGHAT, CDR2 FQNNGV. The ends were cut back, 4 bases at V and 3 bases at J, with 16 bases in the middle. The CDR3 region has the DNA TGTGCCAGCAGCTCGTACGGGACGAACCTCTACGAGCAGTACTTC. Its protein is CASSSYGTNLYEQYF.

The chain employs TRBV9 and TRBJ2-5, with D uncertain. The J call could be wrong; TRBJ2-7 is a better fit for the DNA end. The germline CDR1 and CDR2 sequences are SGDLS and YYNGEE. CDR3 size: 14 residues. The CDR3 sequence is CASSVEVHSYEQYF. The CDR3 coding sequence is TGTGCCAGCAGCGTAGAGGTCCACTCCTACGAGCAGTACTTC.

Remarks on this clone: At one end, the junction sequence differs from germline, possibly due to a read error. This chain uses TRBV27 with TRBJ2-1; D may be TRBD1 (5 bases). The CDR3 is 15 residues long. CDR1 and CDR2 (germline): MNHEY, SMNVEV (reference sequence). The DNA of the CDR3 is TGTGCCAGCAGTTTATTAACAGGAGAATACAATGGGCAGTTCTTC. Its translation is CASSLLTGEYNGQFF.

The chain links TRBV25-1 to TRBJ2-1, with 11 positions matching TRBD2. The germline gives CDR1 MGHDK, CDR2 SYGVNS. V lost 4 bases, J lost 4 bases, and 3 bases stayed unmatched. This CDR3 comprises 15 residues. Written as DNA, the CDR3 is TGTGCCAGCAGTGGTAGCGGGAGGGCTTACAATGAGCAGTTCTTC. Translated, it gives CASSGSGRAYNEQFF.

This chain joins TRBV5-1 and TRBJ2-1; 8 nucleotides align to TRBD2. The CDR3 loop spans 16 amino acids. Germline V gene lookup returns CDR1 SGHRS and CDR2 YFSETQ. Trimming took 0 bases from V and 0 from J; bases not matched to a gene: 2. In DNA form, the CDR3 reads TGCGCCAGCAGCTTGGGGACTAGCCCCTCCTACAATGAGCAGTTCTTC. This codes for CASSLGTSPSYNEQFF.

In DNA, the CDR3 is TGTGCCTGGAGTGAAGGTCACTTTGGGGACCAGTACTTC. This gives the protein CAWSEGHFGDQYF. This chain uses TRBV30 with TRBJ2-5; D uncertain. With 1 base removed from V and 10 bases from J, the gap between germline ends came to 16 bases. Germline assignment: CDR1 GTSNPN and CDR2 SVGIG (reference sequence). The CDR3 spans 13 residues.

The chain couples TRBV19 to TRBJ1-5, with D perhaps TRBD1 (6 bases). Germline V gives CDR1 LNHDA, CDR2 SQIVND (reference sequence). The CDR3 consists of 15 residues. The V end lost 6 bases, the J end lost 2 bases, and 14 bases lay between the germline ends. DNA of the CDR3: TGTGCCAGTAGGGACAGCAATAACGGCAATCAGCCCCAGCATTTT. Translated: CASRDSNNGNQPQHF.

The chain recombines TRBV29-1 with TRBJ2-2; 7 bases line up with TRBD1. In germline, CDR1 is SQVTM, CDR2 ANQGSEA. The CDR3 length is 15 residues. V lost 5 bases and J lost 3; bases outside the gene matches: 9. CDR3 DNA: TGCAGCGTTCTAAACAGGGGTAGGGACACCGGGGAGCTGTTTTTT. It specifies CSVLNRGRDTGELFF.

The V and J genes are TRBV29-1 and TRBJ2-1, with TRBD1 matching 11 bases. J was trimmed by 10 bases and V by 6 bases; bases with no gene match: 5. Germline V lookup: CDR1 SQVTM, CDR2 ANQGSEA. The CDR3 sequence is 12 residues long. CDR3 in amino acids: CSVGQGVREQFF. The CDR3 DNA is TGCAGCGTGGGACAGGGGGTACGGGAGCAGTTCTTC.

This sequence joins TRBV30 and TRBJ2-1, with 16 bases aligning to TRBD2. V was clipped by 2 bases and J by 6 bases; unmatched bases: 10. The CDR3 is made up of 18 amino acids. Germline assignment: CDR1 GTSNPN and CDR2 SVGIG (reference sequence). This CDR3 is CAWSTGLAGGVGGNEQFF. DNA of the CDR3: TGTGCCTGGAGTACGGGACTAGCGGGAGGGGTTGGGGGCAATGAGCAGTTCTTC.

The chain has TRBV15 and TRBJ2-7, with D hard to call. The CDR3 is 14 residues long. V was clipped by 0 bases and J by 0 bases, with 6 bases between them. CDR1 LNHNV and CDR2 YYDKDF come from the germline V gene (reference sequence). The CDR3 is CATSRDLPSYEQYF. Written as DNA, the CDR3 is TGTGCCACCAGCAGAGATTTACCCTCCTACGAGCAGTACTTC.

CDR3 DNA: TGTGCCAGCAGTTTATCGATAGGCCGGGGTCCCTTCGACGAGCAGTACTTC. Protein product: CASSLSIGRGPFDEQYF. The chain carries TRBV27 and TRBJ2-7, with a tentative D call TRBD2 (5 bases). CDR3 length: 17 amino acids. V lost 0 bases and J lost 5, with 20 bases in between. Looked up from germline, CDR1 is MNHEY and CDR2 is SMNVEV (reference sequence).

The CDR3 here is CASSLAVFPYEQYF. In DNA form, the CDR3 reads TGTGCCAGCAGCTTAGCCGTCTTTCCCTACGAGCAGTACTTC. J is TRBJ2-7 and V is TRBV13; the D is unclear. The CDR3 consists of 14 residues. From germline, CDR1 is PRHDT and CDR2 FYEKMQ (reference sequence). Deletions cut 1 base from V and 2 bases from J, with 9 bases between.

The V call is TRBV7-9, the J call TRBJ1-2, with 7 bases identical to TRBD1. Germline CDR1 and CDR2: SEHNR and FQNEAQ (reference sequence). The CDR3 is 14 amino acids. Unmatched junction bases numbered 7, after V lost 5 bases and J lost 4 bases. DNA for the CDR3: TGTGCCAGCAGCACCAGGGGGATCCGCTATGGCTACACCTTC. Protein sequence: CASSTRGIRYGYTF.

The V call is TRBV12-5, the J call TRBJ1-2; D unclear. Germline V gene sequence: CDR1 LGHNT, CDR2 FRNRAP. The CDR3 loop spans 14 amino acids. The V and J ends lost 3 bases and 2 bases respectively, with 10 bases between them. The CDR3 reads CASGFHMRNYGYTF. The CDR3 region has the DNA TGTGCTAGTGGTTTCCACATGCGCAACTATGGCTACACCTTC.

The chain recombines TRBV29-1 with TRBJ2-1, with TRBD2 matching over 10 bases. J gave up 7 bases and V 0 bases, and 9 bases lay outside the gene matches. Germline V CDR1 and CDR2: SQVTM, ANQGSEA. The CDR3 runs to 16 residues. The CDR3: CSVEDRLAGVRNEQFF. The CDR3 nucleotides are TGCAGCGTTGAAGATCGCCTAGCGGGAGTTAGGAATGAGCAGTTCTTC.

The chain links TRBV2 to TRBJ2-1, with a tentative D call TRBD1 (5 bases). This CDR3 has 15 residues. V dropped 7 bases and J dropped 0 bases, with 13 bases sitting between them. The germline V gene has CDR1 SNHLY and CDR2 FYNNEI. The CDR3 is CASNLLRGSYNEQFF. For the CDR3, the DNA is TGTGCCAGCAACCTCTTAAGGGGCTCCTACAATGAGCAGTTCTTC.

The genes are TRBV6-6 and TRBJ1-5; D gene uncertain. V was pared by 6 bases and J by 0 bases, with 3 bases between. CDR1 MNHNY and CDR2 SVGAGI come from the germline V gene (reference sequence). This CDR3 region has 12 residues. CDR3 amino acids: CASSHSNQPQHF. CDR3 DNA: TGTGCCAGCAGCCATAGCAATCAGCCCCAGCATTTT.

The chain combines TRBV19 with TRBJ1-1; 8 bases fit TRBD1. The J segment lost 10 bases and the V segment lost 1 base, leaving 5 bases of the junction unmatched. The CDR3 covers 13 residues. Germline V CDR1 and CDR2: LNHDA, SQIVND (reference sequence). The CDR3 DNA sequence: TGTGCCAGTAGTATAGTTCTGGGACAGGCAGCTTTCTTT. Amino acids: CASSIVLGQAAFF.

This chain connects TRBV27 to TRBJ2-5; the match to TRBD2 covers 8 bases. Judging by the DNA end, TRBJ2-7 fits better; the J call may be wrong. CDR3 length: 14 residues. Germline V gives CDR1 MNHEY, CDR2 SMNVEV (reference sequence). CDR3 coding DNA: TGTGCCAGCAGTTACGGGAGGGGATCCTACGAGCAGTACTTC. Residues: CASSYGRGSYEQYF.

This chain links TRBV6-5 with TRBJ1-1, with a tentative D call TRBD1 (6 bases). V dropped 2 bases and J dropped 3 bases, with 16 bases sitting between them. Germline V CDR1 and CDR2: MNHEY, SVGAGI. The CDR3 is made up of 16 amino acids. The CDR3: CASSYETGRGYTEAFF. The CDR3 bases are TGTGCCAGCAGTTACGAGACAGGCAGAGGGTACACTGAAGCTTTCTTT.

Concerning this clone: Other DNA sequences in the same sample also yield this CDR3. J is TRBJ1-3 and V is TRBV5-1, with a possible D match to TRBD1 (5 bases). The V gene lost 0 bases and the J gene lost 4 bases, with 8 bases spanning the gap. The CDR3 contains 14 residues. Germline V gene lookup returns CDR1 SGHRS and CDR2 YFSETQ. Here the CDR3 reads CASSLGGSGNTIYF. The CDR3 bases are TGCGCCAGCAGCTTGGGGGGGTCAGGAAACACCATATATTTT.

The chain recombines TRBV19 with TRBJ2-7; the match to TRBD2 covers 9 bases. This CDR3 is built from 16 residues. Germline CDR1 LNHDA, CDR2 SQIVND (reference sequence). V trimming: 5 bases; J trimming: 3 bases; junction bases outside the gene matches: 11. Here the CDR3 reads CASSLLSTSGYYEQYF. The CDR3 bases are TGTGCCAGTAGTCTCCTGTCTACTAGCGGGTACTACGAGCAGTACTTC.

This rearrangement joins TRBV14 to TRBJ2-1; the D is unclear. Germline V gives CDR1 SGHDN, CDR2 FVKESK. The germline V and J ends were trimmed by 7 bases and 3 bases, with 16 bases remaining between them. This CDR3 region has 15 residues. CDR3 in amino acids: CASTPLMLGYNEQFF. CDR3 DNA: TGTGCCAGCACCCCACTTATGTTGGGCTACAATGAGCAGTTCTTC.

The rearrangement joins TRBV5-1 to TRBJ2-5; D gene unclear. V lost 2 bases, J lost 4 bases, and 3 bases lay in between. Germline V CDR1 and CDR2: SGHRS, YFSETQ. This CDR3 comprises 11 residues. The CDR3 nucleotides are TGCGCCAGCAGCTTTTCAGAGACCCAGTACTTC. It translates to CASSFSETQYF.

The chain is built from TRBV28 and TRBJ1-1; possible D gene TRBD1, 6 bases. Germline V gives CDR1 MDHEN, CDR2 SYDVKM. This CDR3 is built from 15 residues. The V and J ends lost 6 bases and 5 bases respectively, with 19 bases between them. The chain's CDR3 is CASSLPLTGWTEAFF. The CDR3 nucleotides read TGTGCCAGCAGCCTCCCGCTGACAGGATGGACTGAAGCTTTCTTT.

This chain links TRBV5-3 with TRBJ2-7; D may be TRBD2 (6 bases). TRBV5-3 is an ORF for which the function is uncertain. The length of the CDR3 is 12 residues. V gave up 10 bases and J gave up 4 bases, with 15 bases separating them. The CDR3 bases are TGTGCCCCGGGCGGGGAGGATTACGAGCAGTACTTC. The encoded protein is CAPGGEDYEQYF.